A selection of T cell receptor beta chains follows, all from one sample in a study of control samples from healthy donors and cancer patients. The table came from immunoSEQ multiplex PCR; TCRdb's copy has only in-frame clones and leaves some out. The sample has 50,000 or so clones, 90% to 97% seen once; the top ten hold about 1.1%. Sequenced sample: blood. These TCRs come from a woman aged 18-29 years in good health. The CDR3 runs from the conserved cysteine through the conserved F or W. The D gene is left open where the match is weak. Where a row states a size, it is once, few, many or the class of an expanded clone; other rows omit it.

clone size	J gene	V gene	D gene	CDR3 protein	CDR3 DNA
once	TRBJ1-2	TRBV4-2	TRBD1	CASSSATLGTEGDGYTF	TGTGCCAGCAGCTCCGCGACCCTAGGGACAGAAGGAGATGGCTACACCTTC
NA	TRBJ1-6	TRBV2	NA	CASNRQAGSPLHF	TGTGCCAGCAACCGACAGGCGGGTTCACCCCTCCACTTT
NA	TRBJ2-3	TRBV7-2	TRBD1	CASSLFGTGVGDTQYF	TGTGCCAGCAGCTTATTTGGGACAGGGGTTGGGGATACGCAGTATTTT
NA	TRBJ1-1	TRBV2	NA	CASRRGYYNTEAFF	TGTGCCAGCAGGCGGGGATACTATAACACTGAAGCTTTCTTT
NA	TRBJ2-7	TRBV4-2	TRBD1	CASSQVPGQGASEQYF	TGTGCCAGCAGCCAAGTGCCGGGACAGGGGGCGAGCGAGCAGTACTTC
NA	TRBJ1-1	TRBV29-1	NA	CSATVITEAFF	TGCAGCGCGACAGTTATCACTGAAGCTTTCTTT
NA	TRBJ1-4	TRBV7-2	NA	CASSPIQGPFEKLFF	TGTGCCAGCAGTCCTATACAGGGCCCTTTCGAAAAACTGTTTTTT
NA	TRBJ2-3	TRBV30	NA	CASNGVGTDTQYF	TGTGCCTCTAATGGGGTCGGCACAGATACGCAGTATTTT
NA	TRBJ1-2	TRBV18	NA	CASSPLGAPEYGYTF	TGTGCCAGCTCACCACTGGGAGCCCCGGAATATGGCTACACCTTC
once	TRBJ1-5	TRBV6-1	NA	CASSEAAGNNNNQPQHF	TGTGCCAGCAGTGAAGCGGCCGGAAATAATAACAATCAGCCCCAGCATTTT
NA	TRBJ1-2	TRBV30	NA	CAWSVGGGYTF	TGTGCCTGGAGTGTCGGTGGGGGCTACACCTTC
NA	TRBJ1-2	TRBV6-1	NA	CASREPIPGQLNYGYTF	TGTGCCAGCAGGGAACCGATACCCGGACAGCTAAACTATGGCTACACCTTC
NA	TRBJ1-1	TRBV19	TRBD1	CASSRGQGREATEAFF	TGTGCCAGTAGTAGAGGACAGGGACGGGAGGCCACTGAAGCTTTCTTT
NA	TRBJ1-1	TRBV5-1	NA	CASRGLNTEAFF	TGCGCCAGCAGGGGGTTGAACACTGAAGCTTTCTTT
NA	TRBJ1-1	TRBV7-9	NA	CASSFPAGVITEAFF	TGTGCCAGCAGCTTTCCGGCAGGGGTTATCACTGAAGCTTTCTTT
once	TRBJ2-3	TRBV9	NA	CASSGGALDTQYF	TGTGCCAGCAGCGGGGGGGCCCTAGATACGCAGTATTTT
NA	TRBJ2-5	TRBV6-2/TRBV6-3	NA	CASSYMAEETQYF	TGTGCCAGCAGTTACATGGCAGAAGAGACCCAGTACTTC
NA	TRBJ2-1	TRBV9	TRBD2	CASSVSDRSGSSYNEQFF	TGTGCCAGCAGCGTGAGCGACCGTAGCGGGAGCTCCTACAATGAGCAGTTCTTC
few	TRBJ1-6	TRBV19	NA	CASSTLGDNSPLHF	TGTGCCAGTAGTACTCTCGGGGATAATTCACCCCTCCACTTT
NA	TRBJ2-3	TRBV9	TRBD2	CASSVGGGNTDTQYF	TGTGCCAGCAGCGTAGGCGGGGGAAACACAGATACGCAGTATTTT
NA	TRBJ1-4	TRBV7-2	NA	CASSLQMGNEKLFF	TGTGCCAGCAGCTTACAGATGGGAAATGAAAAACTGTTTTTT
NA	TRBJ1-1	TRBV5-4	NA	CASSLKWGSAEAFF	TGTGCCAGCAGCTTGAAATGGGGGAGTGCAGAAGCTTTCTTT
NA	TRBJ1-1	TRBV7-9	TRBD1	CASGGQGRSEAFF	TGTGCCAGCGGAGGACAGGGGAGGTCTGAAGCTTTCTTT
NA	TRBJ1-2	TRBV27	TRBD1	CASLAAGQGNYGYTF	TGTGCCAGCCTTGCAGCGGGACAGGGAAATTATGGCTACACCTTC
NA	TRBJ1-1	TRBV3-1/TRBV3-2	TRBD1	CASSYGTGGTEAFF	TGTGCCAGCAGCTACGGGACAGGGGGCACTGAAGCTTTCTTT
NA	TRBJ1-1	TRBV5-4	NA	CASSPSDRWNTEAFF	TGTGCCAGCAGCCCATCCGACAGGTGGAACACTGAAGCTTTCTTT
NA	TRBJ2-7	TRBV5-1	NA	CASSPSPLEGEQYF	TGCGCCAGCAGCCCGAGTCCTCTGGAGGGCGAGCAGTACTTC
NA	TRBJ1-1	TRBV4-3	NA	CASSQDQVGKTEAFF	TGCGCCAGCAGCCAAGATCAGGTGGGGAAGACTGAAGCTTTCTTT
NA	TRBJ1-5	TRBV6-5	NA	CASSYSMQKNQPQHF	TGTGCCAGCAGTTACTCGATGCAGAAGAATCAGCCCCAGCATTTT
NA	TRBJ2-1	TRBV6-4	TRBD2	CASSPAASGRHNEQFF	TGTGCCAGCAGCCCCGCGGCTAGCGGACGCCACAATGAGCAGTTCTTC
NA	TRBJ1-1	TRBV28	NA	CASSLEAVRDRLNTEAFF	TGTGCCAGCAGTTTGGAGGCGGTGAGAGACAGGTTGAACACTGAAGCTTTCTTT
NA	TRBJ2-3	TRBV6-4	TRBD2	CASSELAGSTDTQYF	TGTGCCAGCAGTGAACTAGCGGGGTCCACAGATACGCAGTATTTT
once	TRBJ1-1	TRBV10-3	NA	CAIKMTLNTEAFF	TGTGCCATCAAAATGACACTGAACACTGAAGCTTTCTTT
NA	TRBJ2-5	TRBV6-5	TRBD1	CASRNRGGETQYF	TGTGCCAGCAGAAACAGGGGTGGAGAGACCCAGTACTTC
NA	TRBJ1-4	TRBV18	NA	CASSPLLSTLATNEKLFF	TGTGCCAGCTCGCCCCTTCTAAGTACTCTAGCAACTAATGAAAAACTGTTTTTT
NA	TRBJ1-5	TRBV19	NA	CASGLGLNQPQHF	TGTGCCAGTGGATTAGGTCTTAATCAGCCCCAGCATTTT
NA	TRBJ1-6	TRBV7-2	NA	CASSSPTGHNSPLHF	TGTGCCAGCAGCTCCCCGACAGGCCATAATTCACCCCTCCACTTT
NA	TRBJ1-4	TRBV5-6	NA	CASSLEGWGNEKLFF	TGTGCCAGCAGCTTGGAGGGATGGGGAAATGAAAAACTGTTTTTT
NA	TRBJ1-4	TRBV7-9	NA	CASSLGQTTNEKLFF	TGTGCCAGCAGCTTAGGTCAAACAACTAATGAAAAACTGTTTTTT
once	TRBJ2-3	TRBV6-5	TRBD1	CASTLTGSDTQYF	TGTGCCAGCACCCTGACAGGGTCAGATACGCAGTATTTT
NA	TRBJ1-2	TRBV6-5	TRBD1	CASIPGQANYGYTF	TGTGCCAGCATCCCAGGACAGGCTAACTATGGCTACACCTTC
NA	TRBJ1-5	TRBV30	NA	CAWSVAGVQPQHF	TGTGCCTGGAGTGTAGCGGGGGTTCAGCCCCAGCATTTT
NA	TRBJ1-1	TRBV20-1	NA	CSARILNEAFF	TGCAGTGCTAGAATTCTCAATGAAGCTTTCTTT
NA	TRBJ2-3	TRBV7-9	NA	CASSPPISGTDTQYF	TGTGCCAGCAGCCCCCCCATATCCGGCACAGATACGCAGTATTTT
NA	TRBJ2-7	TRBV20-1	TRBD2	CSASSGRGAYEQYF	TGCAGTGCTAGTTCGGGGCGGGGGGCCTACGAGCAGTACTTC
NA	TRBJ2-2	TRBV6-5	NA	CASWGGHRTGELFF	TGTGCCAGCTGGGGGGGGCATCGCACCGGGGAGCTGTTTTTT
NA	TRBJ1-5	TRBV6-2/TRBV6-3	NA	CASSYYGNQPQHF	TGTGCCAGCAGTTACTACGGGAATCAGCCCCAGCATTTT
once	TRBJ1-6	TRBV12-3/TRBV12-4	NA	CASSLSPSSPLHF	TGTGCCAGCAGTTTATCCCCCAGTTCACCCCTCCACTTT
NA	TRBJ1-6	TRBV18	NA	CASSRDTGQNSPLHF	TGTGCCAGCTCACGGGATACTGGACAGAATTCACCCCTCCACTTT
NA	TRBJ2-3	TRBV7-9	TRBD1	CASSLAGAGGSADTQYF	TGTGCCAGCAGCTTAGCGGGGGCAGGGGGTAGTGCAGATACGCAGTATTTT
once	TRBJ1-4	TRBV12-2	NA	CAKAPGGRTNQNEKLFF	TGTGCAAAAGCGCCCGGCGGCAGGACCAACCAAAATGAAAAACTGTTTTTT
NA	TRBJ2-2	TRBV4-3	NA	CASSQEENTGELFF	TGCGCCAGCAGCCAAGAGGAGAACACCGGGGAGCTGTTTTTT
NA	TRBJ2-7	TRBV23-1	TRBD2	CASSQVAGVRSYEQYF	TGCGCCAGCAGTCAAGTCGCGGGGGTTCGGTCCTACGAGCAGTACTTC
NA	TRBJ2-1	TRBV6-4	TRBD2	CASSETSGSYNEQFF	TGTGCCAGCAGTGAGACTAGCGGCTCCTACAATGAGCAGTTCTTC